This TCR beta chain derives from a study of OX40 agonist ivuxolimab in advanced cancers. Study-wide context: The patients received agonistic anti-OX40 (CD134) antibody ivuxolimab. Notes on the study in general: Undetermined was the antigen specificity of the expanded peripheral T cells. Clones of CD4+ and CD8+ blood T cells grew by week 6 at doses of 0.1 to 3.0 mg/kg. Some nonresponders additionally presented with little normalized T-cell clonal expansion.

Germline lookup yields CDR1 SEHNR and CDR2 FQNEAQ (reference sequence). The V end was cut by 6 bases, the J end by 4 bases, with 9 bases between. This CDR3 contains 12 residues. Measured with immunoSEQ multiplex PCR; TCRdb has only the in-frame clones, and not every one. The sample includes some 80,000 clones, approximately 84% of them seen just once. Worth noting for this clone: Antigen unknown.

The receptor comes from an adult with an advanced solid tumor such as melanoma, head and neck, liver or kidney cancer. The V call is TRBV7-9, the J call TRBJ2-5; D tentatively fits TRBD1 or TRBD2 (6 bases each). The sequencing used CD4+ or CD8+ T cells sorted from blood, collected in a trial of the OX40 agonist ivuxolimab. The CDR3 spells CASRGGSETQYF. Here the CDR3 DNA reads TGTGCCAGCAGGGGGGGCTCAGAGACCCAGTACTTC.